The 27 T cell receptor beta chains below come from one sample, sequenced in a study of blood T cell repertoires in COVID-19 (dated by TCRdb to 2019 to 2021). Library construction relied on the immunoSEQ multiplex PCR assay. This is the immuneACCESS table as TCRdb keeps it, with only in-frame sequences that have V and J called. A part of the clones is gone; compared with another copy, unresolved V genes explain less than half, and the rest is unexplained. The sample data list roughly 66,000 clones, and 80% to 85% of these were observed just once. Roughly 4.7% of the sample is held by the ten biggest clonotypes. Material for sequencing was peripheral blood. All receptors derive from a woman in her fifties or sixties with acute or convalescent COVID-19.

This rearrangement joins TRBV18 to TRBJ2-5, with a possible D match to TRBD1 (6 bases). Germline V gene data show CDR1 as KGHSH and CDR2 as LQKENI. The CDR3 loop spans 14 amino acids. Trimming left V 3 bases short and J 0 bases short, with 8 bases between. The CDR3: CASSPGQYQETQYF. The CDR3 nucleotides are TGTGCCAGCTCACCTGGACAGTACCAAGAGACCCAGTACTTC. Combining the CDR3 with reference TRBV18 and TRBJ2-5 gives the whole variable domain NAGVMQNPRHLVRRRGQEARLRCSPMKGHSHVYWYRQLPEEGLKFMVYLQKENIIDESGMPKERFSAEFPKEGPSILRIQQVVRGDSAAYFCASSPGQYQETQYFGPGTRLLVL.

This rearrangement joins TRBV15 to TRBJ2-7; 8 bases agree with TRBD1. Looked up from germline, CDR1 is LNHNV and CDR2 is YYDKDF (reference sequence). CDR3 length: 15 amino acids. V was clipped by 0 bases and J by 9 bases; unmatched bases: 10. In DNA form, the CDR3 reads TGTGCCACCAGCAGAGATCGGGGGACAGGCATTGGGCAGTACTTC. Residues: CATSRDRGTGIGQYF.

A few counts support this clone. The chain couples TRBV11-2 to TRBJ2-7, with TRBD1 as a possible D gene (6 bases). Germline V lookup: CDR1 SGHAT, CDR2 FQNNGV. There are 15 residues in the CDR3. Trimming took 0 bases from V and 3 from J, leaving 12 bases between them. CDR3 nucleotide sequence: TGTGCCAGCAGCTTAGATAGGGGGACGAACTACGAGCAGTACTTC. Its protein product is CASSLDRGTNYEQYF.

V gene TRBV2 combines with J gene TRBJ2-1; 10 bases align to TRBD2. Germline values: CDR1 SNHLY, CDR2 FYNNEI. The V and J ends lost 6 bases and 6 bases, in that order; junction bases with no gene match: 2. The CDR3 is made up of 13 amino acids. CDR3 DNA sequence: TGTGCCAGCAGGGCTAGCGGGGGCAATGAGCAGTTCTTC. Translation gives CASRASGGNEQFF.

This sequence joins TRBV4-1 and TRBJ1-6, with a tentative D call TRBD1 (5 bases). CDR3 length: 15 residues. Germline V gene data show CDR1 as MGHRA and CDR2 as YSYEKL. Trimming stripped 8 bases from V and 6 bases from J, with 17 bases between. The CDR3 sequence: CASGLPDQGNSPLHF. CDR3 sequence (DNA): TGCGCCAGCGGTCTCCCGGACCAGGGTAATTCACCCCTCCACTTT.

The genes are TRBV9 and TRBJ2-3, with 8 positions matching TRBD1. This CDR3 is 17 amino acids long. Germline V gives CDR1 SGDLS, CDR2 YYNGEE. Trimming took 4 bases from V and 0 from J; bases not matched to a gene: 10. CDR3: CASSLAGGAISTDTQYF. In DNA, the CDR3 is TGTGCCAGCAGCTTGGCAGGGGGCGCGATCAGCACAGATACGCAGTATTTT.

The chain carries TRBV6-1 and TRBJ2-1; D is unresolved. CDR1 MNHNS and CDR2 SASEGT come from the germline V gene. The CDR3 sequence is 13 residues long. The ends were cut back, 1 base at V and 7 bases at J, with 8 bases in the middle. The CDR3 region has the DNA TGTGCCAGCAGTGAAGGGCAGTCGAATGAGCAGTTCTTC. This codes for CASSEGQSNEQFF.

J is TRBJ1-1 and V is TRBV5-1; 12 positions match TRBD1. Trimming cost V 4 bases and J 4 bases; bases outside gene matches: 11. Germline V lookup: CDR1 SGHRS, CDR2 YFSETQ. The CDR3 has 17 amino acids. CDR3 sequence reads: CASSGAGQGAISTEAFF. The CDR3 DNA is TGCGCCAGCAGCGGAGCGGGACAGGGGGCAATTAGCACTGAAGCTTTCTTT.

This chain connects TRBV30 to TRBJ1-5, with no clear D. The CDR3 sequence is 11 residues long. Germline-derived CDR1 and CDR2 are GTSNPN and SVGIG (reference sequence). The V gene lost 4 bases and the J gene lost 3 bases, with 4 bases spanning the gap. The CDR3 DNA follows: TGTGCCTGGATAGTCAATCAGCCCCAGCATTTT. Protein: CAWIVNQPQHF.

The chain joins TRBV6-1 to TRBJ1-2, with D uncertain. V lost 2 bases and J 8 bases, leaving 12 bases between the germline ends. CDR1 is MNHNS, CDR2 SASEGT, per germline. The CDR3 consists of 13 residues. This chain's CDR3 is CASSETKAEGYTF. CDR3 nucleotides: TGTGCCAGCAGTGAAACTAAGGCGGAGGGCTACACCTTC.

This clone turned up a few times. This chain links TRBV19 with TRBJ1-5, with TRBD1 matching over 7 bases. This CDR3 region has 14 residues. Germline CDR1 and CDR2: LNHDA and SQIVND (reference sequence). V gave up 7 bases and J gave up 6 bases; unmatched junction bases: 9. CDR3 sequence reads: CASTTDRDGQPQHF. CDR3 sequence (DNA): TGTGCCAGTACTACTGACAGGGATGGTCAGCCCCAGCATTTT.

The chain combines TRBV21-1 with TRBJ1-5. TRBV21-1 is a recognized pseudogene. CDR3 length equals 18 residues. CDR3: CASSKARGPESSNQPQHF. The CDR3 DNA reads as TGTGCCAGCAGCAAAGCGCGGGGGCCGGAGTCTAGCAATCAGCCCCAGCATTTT.

The rearrangement links TRBV6-5 to TRBJ1-2; D perhaps matches TRBD1 (5 bases). The V end was cut by 4 bases, the J end by 4 bases, with 13 bases between. This CDR3 has 14 amino acids. Germline V gives CDR1 MNHEY, CDR2 SVGAGI. CDR3 nucleotide sequence: TGTGCCAGCAGTTCAACTCAAAGGGGCTATGGCTACACCTTC. It translates to CASSSTQRGYGYTF.

The CDR3, as DNA: TGCGCCAGCAGATCATCGGGACAGGGGTATGAAAAACTGTTTTTT. Translation: CASRSSGQGYEKLFF. The V and J genes are TRBV5-1 and TRBJ1-4; 10 bases align to TRBD1. There are 15 residues in the CDR3. Per germline, CDR1 SGHRS and CDR2 YFSETQ. J gave up 6 bases and V 5 bases, and 7 bases lay outside the gene matches.

V gene TRBV11-2 combines with J gene TRBJ2-3, with TRBD1 as a possible D gene (5 bases). The CDR3 totals 14 residues. Trimming left V 3 bases short and J 1 base short, with 8 bases between. The germline CDR1 and CDR2 sequences are SGHAT and FQNNGV. The chain's CDR3 is CASSFLQGTDTQYF. The CDR3 DNA is TGTGCCAGCAGCTTTCTACAGGGCACAGATACGCAGTATTTT.

DNA of the CDR3: TGTGCCAGCAGTTTAAAGGAGGGGGTAGCGGGGGGGCGGCCGTTCTTC. This translates into CASSLKEGVAGGRPFF. This sequence joins TRBV27 and TRBJ2-1; 11 nucleotides match TRBD2. Germline V lookup: CDR1 MNHEY, CDR2 SMNVEV (reference sequence). The CDR3 contains 16 residues. The V gene end was trimmed by 2 bases and the J gene end by 15 bases; junction bases not matched to a gene: 15.

The chain combines TRBV3-1 (or the pseudogene TRBV3-2) with TRBJ1-6; D unclear. The germline gives CDR1 LGHDT, CDR2 YNNKEL (reference sequence). V was pared by 6 bases and J by 7 bases, with 13 bases between. The CDR3 contains 14 residues. The CDR3 DNA sequence: TGTGCCAGCAGTCCATTTGACGGGAATTCACCCCTCCACTTT. Translating gives CASSPFDGNSPLHF.

The V gene is TRBV5-6, the J gene TRBJ1-4; 9 bases line up with TRBD1. The CDR3 runs 15 residues. Trimming took 2 bases from V and 6 from J; bases not matched to a gene: 5. Looked up from germline, CDR1 is SGHDT and CDR2 is YYEEEE. CDR3 residues: CASSFRRTGDEKLFF. CDR3 nucleotides: TGTGCCAGCAGCTTTCGGAGGACAGGGGATGAAAAACTGTTTTTT.

The chain combines TRBV11-3 with TRBJ2-3; 7 bases fit TRBD2. Germline V gene lookup returns CDR1 SGHNT and CDR2 YENEEA. After removal of 4 bases from V and 0 bases from J, the junction contained 7 bases not matched to a gene. The CDR3 length is 16 residues. DNA for the CDR3: TGTGCCAGCAGCTCCGGGGCGCGGGGGAGCACAGATACGCAGTATTTT. Amino acids: CASSSGARGSTDTQYF.

This chain uses TRBV6-1 with TRBJ1-5; D is ambiguous. V shed 2 bases and J shed 7 bases, with 9 bases lying between them. CDR1 and CDR2 from the germline V gene are MNHNS and SASEGT. The CDR3 consists of 13 residues. The CDR3: CASSERQAQPQHF. CDR3 DNA sequence: TGTGCCAGCAGTGAACGGCAGGCCCAGCCCCAGCATTTT.

This chain joins TRBV19 and TRBJ1-1, with D maybe TRBD1 (5 bases). The CDR3 consists of 14 residues. V gave up 10 bases and J gave up 5 bases, with 20 bases separating them. Germline CDR1 LNHDA, CDR2 SQIVND (reference sequence). In nucleotides, the CDR3 is TGTGCCACCAGAGTCCAGGGAAGGGGAACTGAAGCTTTCTTT. Translating gives CATRVQGRGTEAFF.

V and J are TRBV5-1 and TRBJ1-4; 7 positions match TRBD1. CDR1 is SGHRS and CDR2 is YFSETQ in the germline V gene. The V segment lost 0 bases and the J segment 0 bases; nucleotides outside the gene matches: 5. The CDR3 is 17 residues long. DNA of the CDR3: TGCGCCAGCAGCTTGGGGGACAGACCTGCAACTAATGAAAAACTGTTTTTT. Translation gives CASSLGDRPATNEKLFF.

The chain carries TRBV3-1 (or the pseudogene TRBV3-2) and TRBJ2-1; no clear D. The V gene's germline CDR1 is LGHDT and CDR2 YNNKEL (reference sequence). The CDR3 totals 15 residues. With 4 bases removed from V and 3 bases from J, the gap between germline ends came to 13 bases. CDR3 loop: CASSPDSYFYNEQFF. The DNA of the CDR3 is TGTGCCAGCAGCCCCGACTCTTACTTCTACAATGAGCAGTTCTTC.

The V and J genes are TRBV5-1 and TRBJ1-2; 9 bases map to TRBD1. This CDR3 spans 16 amino acids. Trimming cost V 0 bases and J 2 bases; bases outside gene matches: 5. Germline CDR1 SGHRS, CDR2 YFSETQ. The CDR3 sequence: CASSLGDTGGNYGYTF. The CDR3 nucleotides are TGCGCCAGCAGCTTGGGAGACACAGGGGGCAACTATGGCTACACCTTC.

This sequence joins TRBV3-1 (or the pseudogene TRBV3-2) and TRBJ1-5; D remains ambiguous. The V end was cut by 1 base, the J end by 5 bases, with 6 bases between. The CDR3 consists of 13 residues. CDR1 is LGHDT, CDR2 YNNKEL, per germline (reference sequence). CDR3 residues: CASSQGPHQPQHF. CDR3 coding DNA: TGTGCCAGCAGCCAAGGGCCCCATCAGCCCCAGCATTTT.

The CDR3 protein is CASSLAGGPYNEQFF. The DNA of the CDR3 is TGTGCCAGCAGTTTAGCGGGGGGGCCCTACAATGAGCAGTTCTTC. J is TRBJ2-1 and V is TRBV6-5; 11 bases align to TRBD2. The germline gives CDR1 MNHEY, CDR2 SVGAGI. V was pared by 4 bases and J by 2 bases, with 1 base of the junction left unmatched. The CDR3 is 15 amino acids.

The chain combines TRBV4-1 with TRBJ1-6; D uncertain. Germline V gives CDR1 MGHRA, CDR2 YSYEKL. The CDR3 loop spans 15 amino acids. With 1 base removed from V and 0 bases from J, the gap between germline ends came to 4 bases. The CDR3 DNA is TGCGCCAGCAGCCAAGCCAGCTCCTATAATTCACCCCTCCACTTT. This codes for CASSQASSYNSPLHF.